This T cell receptor (beta chain) came from a study of shared clonotypes between healthy human individuals. With respect to this clone: Its target is not known.

The CDR3 spans 12 residues. V lost 5 bases, J lost 8 bases, and 13 bases lay in between. Germline V CDR1 and CDR2: MDHEN, SYDVKM. Findings and caveats of the study: As a rule, naive subsets had a larger estimated richness than memory subsets.

Assay: immunoSEQ multiplex PCR; the TCRdb copy retains only in-frame clones and omits some. The table records approximately 2,200,000 clones, 93% of them present only once. Naive-designated CD8 cells lacked CD45RO, were positively enriched for CCR7, and omitted terminally differentiated effector memory CD45RA+ cells. Caucasian adults living in Nashville, Tennessee, provided all samples. Sequencing used naive CD8+ T cells from PBMCs. V usage is TRBV28 and J usage is TRBJ2-7; D may match TRBD1 or TRBD2 (6 bases each). The sequence was obtained from a man between 18 and 29 years old in good health. Some clones in this sample may be carry-over from other donors' samples. CDR3 sequence reads: CASSPGAFQQYF. CDR3 nucleotide sequence: TGTGCCAGCAGTCCGGGGGCCTTTCAGCAGTACTTC.